Shown below are 30 T cell receptor beta chains from a single sample sequenced in a study of blood T cell repertoires in COVID-19. TCRdb's copy holds only in-frame clones and misses some; the assay was immunoSEQ multiplex PCR. The sample holds 25,000 to 30,000 clones, roughly 80% seen once. Material: peripheral blood. The receptors here all came from a woman aged 55 to 70 with acute or convalescent COVID-19.

This sequence joins TRBV18 and TRBJ1-4, with 11 bases lining up with TRBD1. In germline, CDR1 is KGHSH, CDR2 LQKENI. CDR3 size: 15 residues. The V segment lost 3 bases and the J segment 7 bases; nucleotides outside the gene matches: 4. DNA of the CDR3: TGTGCCAGCTCACCGGACAGGGGGCTTGCTGAAAAACTGTTTTTT. The encoded protein is CASSPDRGLAEKLFF.

The rearrangement joins TRBV29-1 to TRBJ1-1, with D tentatively TRBD1 (6 bases). There are 12 residues in the CDR3. Trimming cost V 7 bases and J 5 bases, with 14 bases left between them. Germline CDR1 reads SQVTM; CDR2 reads ANQGSEA. The CDR3 region has the DNA TGCAGCGCCCAAGGGGGGGGGACTGAAGCTTTCTTT. This translates into CSAQGGGTEAFF.

The CDR3 region is CASSPMGRNSPLHF. The CDR3 DNA follows: TGTGCCAGCAGCCCGATGGGGCGTAATTCACCCCTCCACTTT. J is TRBJ1-6 and V is TRBV3-1 (or the pseudogene TRBV3-2); D is perhaps TRBD1 (5 bases). V lost 4 bases to trimming and J lost 6 bases, with 10 bases between them. CDR3 length: 14 residues. Germline CDR1 and CDR2: LGHDT and YNNKEL (reference sequence).

This clone was detected once. The chain is built from TRBV19 and TRBJ2-1, with TRBD2 matching over 8 bases. The CDR3 is 15 amino acids. The ends lost 1 base at V and 5 bases at J; junction bases unmatched: 4. Germline CDR1 is LNHDA and CDR2 is SQIVND (reference sequence). In nucleotides, the CDR3 is TGTGCCAGTAGTATAGCCGGGGGGGCCCACAATGAGCAGTTCTTC. The encoded protein is CASSIAGGAHNEQFF. Variable domain in full (rest from reference TRBV19 and TRBJ2-1): DGGITQSPKYLFRKEGQNVTLSCEQNLNHDAMYWYRQDPGQGLRLIYYSQIVNDFQKGDIAEGYSVSREKKESFPLTVTSAQKNPTAFYLCASSIAGGAHNEQFFGPGTRLTVL.

Only a few counts were recorded for this clone. This sequence joins TRBV9 and TRBJ1-2; 8 bases are shared with TRBD1. Germline V gene data show CDR1 as SGDLS and CDR2 as YYNGEE. The ends lost 4 bases at V and 0 bases at J; junction bases unmatched: 5. This CDR3 region has 15 residues. This chain's CDR3 is CASSSRTGSNYGYTF. For the CDR3, the DNA is TGTGCCAGCAGCTCCAGGACAGGGTCTAACTATGGCTACACCTTC.

This clone was detected a few times. The V call is TRBV12-3 or TRBV12-4, the J call TRBJ1-5, with D possibly matching TRBD1 (5 bases). The ends were cut back, 5 bases at V and 9 bases at J, with 8 bases in the middle. The CDR3 length is 11 residues. In nucleotides, the CDR3 is TGTGCCAGCAGTGAAAGGGGGCCCCAGCATTTT. Translating it yields CASSERGPQHF.

The chain joins TRBV4-1 to TRBJ2-7, with 11 bases lining up with TRBD2. V shed 4 bases and J 0 bases; nucleotides not matched to a gene: 8. This CDR3 is 17 amino acids long. CDR1 MGHRA and CDR2 YSYEKL come from the germline V gene. CDR3 coding DNA: TGCGCCAGCAGCCGAACCGGGACTAGCGGACCCTCCTACGAGCAGTACTTC. It specifies CASSRTGTSGPSYEQYF.

This chain links TRBV5-4 with TRBJ1-3; maybe TRBD1 (5 bases). Germline V gene data show CDR1 as SGHNT and CDR2 as YYREEE (reference sequence). The length of the CDR3 is 14 residues. V lost 4 bases and J lost 6, with 14 bases in between. The CDR3 DNA reads as TGTGCCAGCAGCCGCGACAGAGCCTTAAACACCATATATTTT. Protein product: CASSRDRALNTIYF.

The gene calls are TRBV4-1 and TRBJ1-2, with TRBD1 matching over 9 bases. The CDR3 is 16 amino acids. Germline CDR1 reads MGHRA; CDR2 reads YSYEKL. V gave up 0 bases and J gave up 4 bases; unmatched junction bases: 6. CDR3 loop: CASSQDGTGRRYGYTF. CDR3 sequence (DNA): TGCGCCAGCAGCCAAGATGGGACAGGGAGGCGCTATGGCTACACCTTC.

The gene calls are TRBV12-5 and TRBJ2-3; D not resolved. CDR1 LGHNT and CDR2 FRNRAP come from the germline V gene. The V end was cut by 2 bases, the J end by 8 bases, with 8 bases between. The CDR3 is 12 residues long. The CDR3 is CASGLRRGTQYF. The CDR3 DNA sequence: TGTGCTAGTGGTTTGAGGCGCGGTACGCAGTATTTT.

The rearrangement joins TRBV5-1 to TRBJ1-2; perhaps TRBD1 as D (6 bases). Deletions cut 0 bases from V and 6 bases from J, with 12 bases between. Germline-derived CDR1 and CDR2 are SGHRS and YFSETQ. The CDR3 consists of 14 residues. CDR3 coding DNA: TGCGCCAGCAGCTTGGAGACAGGTGACCATGGCTACACCTTC. It codes for CASSLETGDHGYTF.

This chain connects TRBV6-5 to TRBJ1-1; D is uncertain. Germline V CDR1 and CDR2: MNHEY, SVGAGI. V shed 10 bases and J shed 1 base, with 7 bases lying between them. CDR3 length: 11 residues. CDR3 protein: CAIKQNTEAFF. The CDR3 DNA reads as TGTGCCATCAAACAGAACACTGAAGCTTTCTTT.

This clone occurred a few times. This chain connects TRBV27 to TRBJ1-6; the D gene is possibly TRBD1 (6 bases). In germline, CDR1 is MNHEY, CDR2 SMNVEV (reference sequence). Trimming cost V 6 bases and J 14 bases, with 20 bases left between them. The CDR3 spans 14 residues. The CDR3 DNA follows: TGTGCCAGCAGCCGCAATGTGGACAGCCTTTCCCTCCACTTT. It encodes CASSRNVDSLSLHF.

This chain links TRBV6-5 with TRBJ2-7; weak D call: TRBD2 (5 bases). The CDR3 sequence is 14 residues long. CDR1 and CDR2 from the germline V gene are MNHEY and SVGAGI. Trimming stripped 6 bases from V and 6 bases from J, with 18 bases between. CDR3 loop: CASRAVGQVREQYF. CDR3 DNA: TGTGCCAGCAGAGCGGTCGGGCAGGTTCGCGAGCAGTACTTC.

This chain connects TRBV19 to TRBJ2-3, with D perhaps TRBD1 (5 bases). The V gene lost 4 bases and the J gene lost 5 bases, with 19 bases spanning the gap. Germline-derived CDR1 and CDR2 are LNHDA and SQIVND (reference sequence). The CDR3 contains 16 residues. CDR3 residues: CASSSHEAGRKDTQYF. The CDR3 nucleotides are TGTGCCAGTAGTAGCCACGAGGCAGGGCGCAAAGATACGCAGTATTTT.

The J gene is TRBJ1-2, the V gene TRBV18; 7 nucleotides match TRBD1. The CDR3 runs 14 residues. CDR1 KGHSH and CDR2 LQKENI come from the germline V gene. Trimming took 1 base from V and 8 from J; bases not matched to a gene: 7. CDR3 sequence reads: CASSPQGAEEGYTF. In nucleotides, the CDR3 is TGTGCCAGCTCACCACAGGGGGCTGAGGAAGGCTACACCTTC.

A remark on this clone: Additional DNA sequences in this sample encode the identical CDR3. CDR3 coding DNA: TGTGCCAGCAGCGCACAGGGAGCTTACGAGCAGTACTTC. Translated, it gives CASSAQGAYEQYF. V usage is TRBV9 and J usage is TRBJ2-7; TRBD1 might be the D (6 bases). Trimming pared 3 bases from V and 4 bases from J, leaving 11 bases between. The CDR3 contains 13 residues. The V gene's germline CDR1 is SGDLS and CDR2 YYNGEE.

The genes are TRBV7-6 and TRBJ2-6; perhaps TRBD1 as D (6 bases). The germline V and J ends were trimmed by 2 bases and 2 bases, with 7 bases remaining between them. CDR3 length: 15 amino acids. The germline gives CDR1 SGHVS, CDR2 FNYEAQ. Written as DNA, the CDR3 is TGTGCCAGCAGCTTATCAGGGGCTGGGGCCAACGTCCTGACTTTC. It is translated as CASSLSGAGANVLTF.

The rearrangement links TRBV5-4 to TRBJ1-2; perhaps TRBD1 as D (6 bases). Germline CDR1 reads SGHNT; CDR2 reads YYREEE (reference sequence). Trimming took off 2 bases at V and 5 bases at J, with 10 bases between the two ends. There are 13 residues in the CDR3. The CDR3 is CASSLPDSYGYTF. The DNA of the CDR3 is TGTGCCAGCAGCTTACCGGACAGTTATGGCTACACCTTC.

The rearrangement links TRBV25-1 to TRBJ1-4; 7 bases align to TRBD1. Trimming took 4 bases from V and 7 from J; bases not matched to a gene: 0. Germline CDR1 is MGHDK and CDR2 is SYGVNS. The CDR3 extends over 12 amino acids. CDR3 sequence: CASSGTGEKLFF. CDR3 nucleotides: TGTGCCAGCAGTGGGACAGGTGAAAAACTGTTTTTT.

The chain couples TRBV12-3 or TRBV12-4 to TRBJ1-5; D is uncertain. V lost 5 bases and J 2 bases, leaving 7 bases between the germline ends. The CDR3 consists of 13 residues. The CDR3 nucleotides are TGTGCCAGCAGTCCAACGGGCAATCAGCCCCAGCATTTT. Translation: CASSPTGNQPQHF.

Comment on this clone: The identical CDR3 is also encoded by other nucleotide sequences in the sample. This rearrangement joins TRBV5-1 to TRBJ1-2; a weak D match, TRBD1 (5 bases). Germline V gene lookup returns CDR1 SGHRS and CDR2 YFSETQ. V dropped 0 bases and J dropped 6 bases, with 6 bases sitting between them. The CDR3 contains 12 residues. The CDR3 DNA is TGCGCCAGCAGCTTGGAAGGGGATGGCTACACCTTC. Protein product: CASSLEGDGYTF.

The chain combines TRBV21-1 with TRBJ1-2; the table's D call of TRBD1 was not tested on the DNA. TRBV21-1 is a recognized pseudogene. The length of the CDR3 is 16 residues. DNA for the CDR3: TGTGCCAGCAGCAAAGCGCTTAGGGGGATTAACTATGGCTACACCTTC. This translates into CASSKALRGINYGYTF.

V usage is TRBV19 and J usage is TRBJ2-7, with 7 bases matching TRBD2. CDR1 is LNHDA and CDR2 is SQIVND in the germline V gene (reference sequence). The CDR3 totals 14 residues. V dropped 3 bases and J dropped 2; count of bases not matched to a gene: 4. CDR3 residues: CASSMGGDPYEQYF. The CDR3 DNA follows: TGTGCCAGTAGTATGGGGGGGGACCCCTACGAGCAGTACTTC.

The V and J genes are TRBV24-1 and TRBJ2-2; maybe TRBD2 (5 bases). Trimming took 7 bases from V and 8 from J, leaving 10 bases between them. The CDR3 is 12 residues long. Per germline, CDR1 KGHDR and CDR2 SFDVKD. This CDR3 reads CATRTGVGELFF. The CDR3 region has the DNA TGTGCCACCAGGACCGGGGTAGGGGAGCTGTTTTTT.

The rearrangement uses TRBV5-6 and TRBJ2-7; the match to TRBD2 covers 12 bases. The CDR3 length is 15 residues. The V segment lost 4 bases and the J segment 0 bases; nucleotides outside the gene matches: 2. The germline gives CDR1 SGHDT, CDR2 YYEEEE. CDR3 nucleotides: TGTGCCAGCAGCCCGACTAGCGGGGGCTCCTACGAGCAGTACTTC. This encodes CASSPTSGGSYEQYF.

The chain employs TRBV7-2 and TRBJ1-2; 9 nucleotides match TRBD1. The CDR3 loop spans 14 amino acids. Germline-derived CDR1 and CDR2 are SGHTA and FQGNSA. The V gene end was trimmed by 5 bases and the J gene end by 4 bases; junction bases not matched to a gene: 5. This chain's CDR3 is CASSLGGQGYGYTF. The CDR3 coding sequence is TGTGCCAGCAGCCTCGGGGGACAGGGCTATGGCTACACCTTC.

This clone has only one observation. The chain combines TRBV10-1 with TRBJ2-7, with TRBD1 identical over 11 bases. The CDR3 totals 13 residues. Germline V gene data show CDR1 as WNHNN and CDR2 as SYGVQD (reference sequence). J lost 6 bases, V lost 2 bases, and 0 bases had no gene match. In nucleotides, the CDR3 is TGCGCCAGCAGTGAGGGGACAGGGGGCGAGCAGTACTTC. Protein product: CASSEGTGGEQYF.

This clone was detected once. The rearrangement joins TRBV19 to TRBJ2-7; possibly TRBD1 for D (6 bases). Per the germline V gene, CDR1 is LNHDA and CDR2 is SQIVND (reference sequence). The CDR3 loop spans 12 amino acids. Trimming pared 3 bases from V and 7 bases from J, leaving 10 bases between. CDR3 DNA sequence: TGTGCCAGTAGTATGGGGACATCTGAGCAGTACTTC. This codes for CASSMGTSEQYF.

The chain is built from TRBV5-1 and TRBJ2-1, with 9 bases aligning to TRBD2. This CDR3 is 17 amino acids long. Germline-derived CDR1 and CDR2 are SGHRS and YFSETQ. Trimming took 5 bases from V and 7 from J; bases not matched to a gene: 16. In nucleotides, the CDR3 is TGCGCCAGCAGACGAAAGCCCCCTAGCGGGGAGAAGAATGAGCAGTTCTTC. Protein product: CASRRKPPSGEKNEQFF.